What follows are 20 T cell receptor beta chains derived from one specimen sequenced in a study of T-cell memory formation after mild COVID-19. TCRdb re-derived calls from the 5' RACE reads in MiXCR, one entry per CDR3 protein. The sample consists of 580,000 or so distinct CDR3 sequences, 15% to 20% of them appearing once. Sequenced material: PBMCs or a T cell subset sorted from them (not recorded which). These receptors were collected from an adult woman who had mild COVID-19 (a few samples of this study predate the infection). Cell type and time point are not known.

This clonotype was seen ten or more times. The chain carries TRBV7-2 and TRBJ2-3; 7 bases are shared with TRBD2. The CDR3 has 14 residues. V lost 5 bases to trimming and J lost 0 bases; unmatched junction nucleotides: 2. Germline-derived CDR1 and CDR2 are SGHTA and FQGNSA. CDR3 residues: CASSPSGSTDTQYF. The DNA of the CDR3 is TGTGCCAGCAGCCCTAGCGGAAGCACAGATACGCAGTATTTT.

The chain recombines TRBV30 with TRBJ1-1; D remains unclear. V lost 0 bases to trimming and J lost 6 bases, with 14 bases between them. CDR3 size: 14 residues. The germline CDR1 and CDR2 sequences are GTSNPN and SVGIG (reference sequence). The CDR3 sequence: CAWSVGPPAPEAFF. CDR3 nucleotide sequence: TGTGCCTGGAGTGTAGGGCCCCCGGCCCCTGAAGCTTTCTTT.

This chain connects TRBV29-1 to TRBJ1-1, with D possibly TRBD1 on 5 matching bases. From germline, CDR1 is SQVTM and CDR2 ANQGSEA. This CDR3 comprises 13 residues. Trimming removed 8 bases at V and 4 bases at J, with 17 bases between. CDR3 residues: CSSSGRDTTEAFF. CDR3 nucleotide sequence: TGCAGCTCCTCGGGACGCGACACCACTGAAGCTTTCTTT.

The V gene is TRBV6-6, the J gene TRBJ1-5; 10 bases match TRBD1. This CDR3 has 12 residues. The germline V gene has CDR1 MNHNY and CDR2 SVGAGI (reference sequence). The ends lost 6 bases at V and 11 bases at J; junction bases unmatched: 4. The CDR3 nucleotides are TGTGCCAGCAGCACCGGACAGGGGGCCCAGCATTTT. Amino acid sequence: CASSTGQGAQHF.

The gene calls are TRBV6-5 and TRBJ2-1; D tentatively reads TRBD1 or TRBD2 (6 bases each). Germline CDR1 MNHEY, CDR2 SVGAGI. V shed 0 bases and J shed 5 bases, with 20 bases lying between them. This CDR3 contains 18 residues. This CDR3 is CASSYSGEAGASNNEQFF. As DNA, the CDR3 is TGTGCCAGCAGTTACTCGGGGGAGGCAGGGGCTTCCAACAATGAGCAGTTCTTC.

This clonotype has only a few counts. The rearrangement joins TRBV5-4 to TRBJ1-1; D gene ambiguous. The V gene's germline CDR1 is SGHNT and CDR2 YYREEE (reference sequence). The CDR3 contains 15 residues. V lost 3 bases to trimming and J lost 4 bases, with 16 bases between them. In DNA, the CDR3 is TGTGCCAGCAGCTCGCGGTGGGGAGCGGGCACTGAAGCTTTCTTT. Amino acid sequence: CASSSRWGAGTEAFF. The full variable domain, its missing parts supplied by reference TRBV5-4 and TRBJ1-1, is ETGVTQSPTHLIKTRGQQVTLRCSSQSGHNTVSWYQQALGQGPQFIFQYYREEENGRGNFPPRFSGLQFPNYSSELNVNALELDDSALYLCASSSRWGAGTEAFFGQGTRLTVV.

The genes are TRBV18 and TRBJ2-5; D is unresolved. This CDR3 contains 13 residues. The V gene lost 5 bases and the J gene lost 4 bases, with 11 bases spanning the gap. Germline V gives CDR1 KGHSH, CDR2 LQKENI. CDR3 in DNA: TGTGCCAGCTCAAGGTCCGGGCTAGAGACCCAGTACTTC. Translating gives CASSRSGLETQYF.

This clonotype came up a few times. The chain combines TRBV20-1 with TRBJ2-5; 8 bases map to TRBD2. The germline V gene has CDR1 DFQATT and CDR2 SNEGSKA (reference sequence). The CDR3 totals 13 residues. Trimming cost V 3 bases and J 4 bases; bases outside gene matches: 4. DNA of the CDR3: TGCAGTGCTAGCGGGAGGGCCGTAGAGACCCAGTACTTC. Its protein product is CSASGRAVETQYF.

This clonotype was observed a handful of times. The CDR3: CASRLSITEETQYF. Written as DNA, the CDR3 is TGTGCCAGCAGGTTGTCGATAACCGAAGAGACCCAGTACTTC. This sequence joins TRBV6-1 and TRBJ2-5; no clear D. Germline CDR1 reads MNHNS; CDR2 reads SASEGT. The V and J ends lost 6 bases and 3 bases respectively, with 14 bases between them. This CDR3 is built from 14 residues.

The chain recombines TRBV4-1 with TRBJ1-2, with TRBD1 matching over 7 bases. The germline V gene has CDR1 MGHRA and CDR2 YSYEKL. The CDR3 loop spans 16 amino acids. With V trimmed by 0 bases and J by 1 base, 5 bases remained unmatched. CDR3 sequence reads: CASSQERQGLNYGYTF. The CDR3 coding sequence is TGCGCCAGCAGCCAAGAGAGACAGGGACTTAACTATGGCTACACCTTC.

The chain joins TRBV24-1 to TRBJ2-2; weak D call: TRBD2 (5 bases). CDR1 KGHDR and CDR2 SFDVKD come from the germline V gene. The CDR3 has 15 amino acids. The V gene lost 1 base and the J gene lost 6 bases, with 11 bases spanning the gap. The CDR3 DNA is TGTGCCACCAGTGATTTTTTTCCCGGGGCCGGGGAGCTGTTTTTT. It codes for CATSDFFPGAGELFF.

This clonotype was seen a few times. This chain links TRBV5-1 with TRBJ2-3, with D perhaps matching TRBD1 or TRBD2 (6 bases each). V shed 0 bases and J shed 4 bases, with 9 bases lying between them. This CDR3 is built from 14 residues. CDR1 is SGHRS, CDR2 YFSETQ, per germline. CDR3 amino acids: CASSLDREADTQYF. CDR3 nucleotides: TGCGCCAGCAGCTTGGACAGGGAGGCAGATACGCAGTATTTT. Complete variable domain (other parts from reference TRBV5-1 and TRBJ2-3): KAGVTQTPRYLIKTRGQQVTLSCSPISGHRSVSWYQQTPGQGLQFLFEYFSETQRNKGNFPGRFSGRQFSNSRSEMNVSTLELGDSALYLCASSLDREADTQYFGPGTRLTVL.

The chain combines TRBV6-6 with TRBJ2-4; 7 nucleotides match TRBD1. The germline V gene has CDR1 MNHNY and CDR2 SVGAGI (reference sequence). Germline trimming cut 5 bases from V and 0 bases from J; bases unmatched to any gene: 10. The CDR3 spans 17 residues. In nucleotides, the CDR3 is TGTGCCAGCAGTGGGGACAGTCCAACGCTAGCCAAAAACATTCAGTACTTC. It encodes CASSGDSPTLAKNIQYF.

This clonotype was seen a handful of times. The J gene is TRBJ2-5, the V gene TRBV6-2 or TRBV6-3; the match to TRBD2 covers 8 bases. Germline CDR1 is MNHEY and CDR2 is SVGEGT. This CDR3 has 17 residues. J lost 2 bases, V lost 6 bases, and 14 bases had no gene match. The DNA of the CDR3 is TGTGCCAGCAGCTCCCGCTTTAAGCGGGGGAGTCAAGAGACCCAGTACTTC. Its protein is CASSSRFKRGSQETQYF.

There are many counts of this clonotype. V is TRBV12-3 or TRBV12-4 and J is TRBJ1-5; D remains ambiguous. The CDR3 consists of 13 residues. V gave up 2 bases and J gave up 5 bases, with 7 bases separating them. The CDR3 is CASSLLEDQPQHF. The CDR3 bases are TGTGCCAGCAGTTTACTGGAGGATCAGCCCCAGCATTTT.

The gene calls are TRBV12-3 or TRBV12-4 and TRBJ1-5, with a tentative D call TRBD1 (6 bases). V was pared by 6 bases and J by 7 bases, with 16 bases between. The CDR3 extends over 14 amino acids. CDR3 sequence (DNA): TGTGCCAGCAGGGGAACAGGGTACGGCCAGCCCCAGCATTTT. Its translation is CASRGTGYGQPQHF.

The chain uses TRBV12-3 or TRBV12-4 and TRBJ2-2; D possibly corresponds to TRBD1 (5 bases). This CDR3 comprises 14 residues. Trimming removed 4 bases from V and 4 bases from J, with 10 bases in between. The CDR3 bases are TGTGCCAGCAGTTGGGGCCCATCCACCGGGGAGCTGTTTTTT. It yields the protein CASSWGPSTGELFF.

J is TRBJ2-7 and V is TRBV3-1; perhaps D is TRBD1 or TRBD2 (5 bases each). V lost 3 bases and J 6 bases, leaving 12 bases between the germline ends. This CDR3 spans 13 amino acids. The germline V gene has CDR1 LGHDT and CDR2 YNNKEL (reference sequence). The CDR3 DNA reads TGTGCCAGCAGCCATGGGCAGGGAGTCGAGCAGTACTTC. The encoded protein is CASSHGQGVEQYF.

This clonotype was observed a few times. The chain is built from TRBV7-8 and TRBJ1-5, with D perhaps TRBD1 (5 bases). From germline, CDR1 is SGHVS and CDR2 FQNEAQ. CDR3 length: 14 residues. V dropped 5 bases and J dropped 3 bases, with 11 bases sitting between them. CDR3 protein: CASSRLGPNQPQHF. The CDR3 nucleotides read TGTGCCAGCAGCCGACTGGGACCCAATCAGCCCCAGCATTTT. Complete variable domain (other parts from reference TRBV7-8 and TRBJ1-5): GAGVSQSPRYKVAKRGQDVALRCDPISGHVSLFWYQQALGQGPEFLTYFQNEAQLDKSGLPSDRFFAERPEGSVSTLKIQRTQQEDSAVYLCASSRLGPNQPQHFGDGTRLSIL.

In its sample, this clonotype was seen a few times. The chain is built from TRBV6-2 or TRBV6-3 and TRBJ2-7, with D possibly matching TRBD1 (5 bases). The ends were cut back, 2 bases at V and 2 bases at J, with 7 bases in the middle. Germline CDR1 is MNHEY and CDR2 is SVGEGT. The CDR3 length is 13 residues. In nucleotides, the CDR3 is TGTGCCAGCAGTTACGACAGTACCTACGAGCAGTACTTC. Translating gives CASSYDSTYEQYF.